This entry lists 10 T cell receptor beta chains sequenced from one sample in a study of T cells in Graves' hyperthyroidism and ophthalmopathy. RNA transcripts yielded amplified TCR beta CDR3 regions. During a first-round RT-PCR of the TCR CDR3, the HTBI primer set was used. One entry per CDR3 protein, called by TCRdb with MiXCR from the multiplex PCR reads. The repertoire has roughly 560,000 distinct CDR3 sequences, roughly 15% of them found once; the top ten carry around 4%. The sequencing sample was made of blood. These receptor sequences come from a woman between 35 and 50 years old with Graves' ophthalmopathy.

This clonotype was found many times. The rearrangement joins TRBV27 to TRBJ2-7, with 12 bases matching TRBD2. Germline CDR1 reads MNHEY; CDR2 reads SMNVEV (reference sequence). Unmatched junction bases numbered 8, after V lost 4 bases and J lost 4 bases. The CDR3 loop spans 16 amino acids. CDR3 sequence: CASSSLLAGGPYEQYF. CDR3 DNA: TGTGCCAGCAGTTCACTCCTAGCGGGAGGGCCTTACGAGCAGTACTTC.

This clonotype was detected ten times or more. The chain recombines TRBV19 with TRBJ1-2; unclear D gene. V was pared by 5 bases and J by 4 bases, with 14 bases between. CDR1 and CDR2 (germline): LNHDA, SQIVND (reference sequence). The CDR3 loop spans 14 amino acids. For the CDR3, the DNA is TGTGCCAGTAGTCCCTCTCCGGTGCGCTATGGCTACACCTTC. It is translated as CASSPSPVRYGYTF.

The V and J genes are TRBV9 and TRBJ2-7; tentative D call: TRBD2 (5 bases). The germline V gene encodes CDR1 SGDLS and CDR2 YYNGEE. The CDR3 covers 15 residues. The V end lost 0 bases, the J end lost 1 base, and 11 bases lay between the germline ends. The CDR3 protein is CASSVASGVSYEQYF. The CDR3 region has the DNA TGTGCCAGCAGCGTAGCCTCCGGGGTGTCCTACGAGCAGTACTTC.

This clonotype was observed at least ten times. The chain uses TRBV12-3 or TRBV12-4 and TRBJ2-7; 12 nucleotides agree with TRBD2. This CDR3 has 16 amino acids. Losses at the gene ends were 5 bases for V and 0 bases for J; bases not matched to a gene: 5. CDR3 DNA: TGTGCCAGCAGTATTGGACTAGCGGGGATCTCCTACGAGCAGTACTTC. It encodes CASSIGLAGISYEQYF.

This clonotype was detected ten times or more. The rearrangement uses TRBV7-2 and TRBJ1-2, with 7 bases lining up with TRBD1. Trimming took 5 bases from V and 6 from J; bases not matched to a gene: 9. This CDR3 comprises 14 residues. CDR1 is SGHTA and CDR2 is FQGNSA in the germline V gene. CDR3 amino acids: CASSRLQGLDGYTF. CDR3 nucleotide sequence: TGTGCCAGCAGCCGATTACAGGGGTTAGATGGCTACACCTTC. Full variable domain (outside the CDR3, taken from reference TRBV7-2 and TRBJ1-2): GAGVSQSPSNKVTEKGKDVELRCDPISGHTALYWYRQSLGQGLEFLIYFQGNSAPDKSGLPSDRFSAERTGGSVSTLTIQRTQQEDSAVYLCASSRLQGLDGYTFGSGTRLTVV.

This clonotype was recorded at least ten times. The chain employs TRBV12-3 or TRBV12-4 and TRBJ2-2; TRBD1 matches 7 bases. The junction had 6 bases not matched to a gene; V was cut back by 7 bases and J by 7 bases. The CDR3 totals 13 residues. The CDR3 nucleotides are TGTGCCAGCATCCAGGGGGTGGACGGGGAGCTGTTTTTT. Its translation is CASIQGVDGELFF.

V gene TRBV29-1 combines with J gene TRBJ2-1; the D gene could be TRBD1 or TRBD2 (7 bases each). CDR1 SQVTM and CDR2 ANQGSEA come from the germline V gene. The CDR3 covers 14 residues. V dropped 6 bases and J dropped 10 bases, with 22 bases sitting between them. The chain's CDR3 is CSVSRGWEREEQFF. As DNA, the CDR3 is TGCAGCGTAAGCAGGGGGTGGGAGCGGGAAGAGCAGTTCTTC.

This clonotype showed up many times. The CDR3 protein is CASSLAGPEAFF. For the CDR3, the DNA is TGTGCCAGCAGTTTAGCGGGACCGGAGGCTTTCTTT. The chain carries TRBV12-3 or TRBV12-4 and TRBJ1-1; D perhaps matches TRBD1 (5 bases). The CDR3 totals 12 residues. Trimming left V 0 bases short and J 11 bases short, with 10 bases between.

This clonotype was counted ten times or more. The gene calls are TRBV5-1 and TRBJ2-7; 7 bases match TRBD1. Trimming at V came to 5 bases and at J to 5 bases, leaving 13 bases not matched to a gene. Germline V CDR1 and CDR2: SGHRS, YFSETQ. This CDR3 has 15 residues. CDR3 residues: CASSQGQVFAHEQYF. The CDR3 DNA reads as TGCGCCAGCAGTCAAGGACAGGTTTTCGCTCACGAGCAGTACTTC.

This clonotype appeared many times. CDR3 sequence reads: CASSRDTSYGYTF. CDR3 bases: TGTGCCAGCAGCAGGGACACCAGCTATGGCTACACCTTC. The rearrangement uses TRBV7-8 and TRBJ1-2, with D tentatively TRBD1 (6 bases). Germline CDR1 reads SGHVS; CDR2 reads FQNEAQ. The CDR3 is 13 amino acids. V lost 5 bases to trimming and J lost 4 bases, with 11 bases between them.